This TCR beta chain emerged from a study of T cell responses to AZD1222 COVID-19 vaccine. Overall study findings and caveats: Donor demographics were predominantly white British with a female majority; clonal diversity may be underestimated.

The CDR3 is made up of 15 amino acids. Germline loops: CDR1 SGDLS, CDR2 YYNGEE. V dropped 0 bases and J dropped 1 base, with 10 bases sitting between them. This table comes from immunoSEQ multiplex PCR, and its TCRdb copy is limited to in-frame clones, with some not included. This repertoire shows approximately 49,000 clones, approximately 79% found once; its top ten account for approximately 20%. Comments on this clone: Antigen unknown.

The chain uses TRBV9 and TRBJ1-1; D not resolved. Source: peripheral blood, taken on day 0 of MenACWY control vaccination. The TCR sequence derives from an adult in good health. CDR3 nucleotide sequence: TGTGCCAGCAGCGTAGGGGGAAACTCGAACACTGAAGCTTTCTTT. It specifies CASSVGGNSNTEAFF.